The 29 T cell receptor beta chains below were found in one sample sequenced in a study of T-cell memory formation after mild COVID-19. TCRdb re-derived calls from the 5' RACE reads in MiXCR, one entry per CDR3 protein. The table lists hundreds of thousands of distinct CDR3 sequences, 20% of them singletons, with around 8.4% in the top ten. The sample was PBMCs or a T cell subset sorted from them (not recorded which). Receptors were obtained from an adult woman who had mild COVID-19 (a few samples of this study predate the infection). Cell type and time point are not known.

The chain uses TRBV7-3 and TRBJ1-5; 10 nucleotides line up with TRBD1. CDR1 is SGHTA and CDR2 is FQGTGA in the germline V gene. The trim removed 3 bases at V and 8 bases at J, leaving 4 bases unmatched. This CDR3 is built from 14 residues. CDR3 sequence: CASSLTGGAEPQHF. The CDR3 bases are TGTGCCAGCAGCTTGACAGGGGGCGCCGAGCCCCAGCATTTT.

V is TRBV30 and J is TRBJ1-1; no reliable D call. Per germline, CDR1 GTSNPN and CDR2 SVGIG (reference sequence). Between the trimmed V and J ends, which lost 0 bases and 2 bases, there was a span of 7 bases. This CDR3 has 13 amino acids. The CDR3 coding sequence is TGTGCCTGGAGTGTACACAGCAACACTGAAGCTTTCTTT. This encodes CAWSVHSNTEAFF.

CDR3 protein: CASSLAVGGLAGDGPDNEQFF. The CDR3 DNA sequence: TGTGCCAGCAGCTTAGCGGTGGGAGGACTAGCGGGGGACGGGCCCGACAATGAGCAGTTCTTC. The rearrangement joins TRBV7-9 to TRBJ2-1; 13 bases line up with TRBD2. V shed 0 bases and J 5 bases; nucleotides not matched to a gene: 16. The CDR3 is 21 amino acids. CDR1 is SEHNR, CDR2 FQNEAQ, per germline (reference sequence).

The V call is TRBV12-3 or TRBV12-4, the J call TRBJ2-1, with 8 nucleotides matching TRBD2. The CDR3 spans 16 residues. Trimming at V came to 5 bases and at J to 8 bases, leaving 14 bases not matched to a gene. CDR3 protein: CASSPTAGAPPDEQFF. The CDR3 DNA follows: TGTGCCAGCAGTCCTACAGCGGGAGCCCCCCCAGATGAGCAGTTCTTC.

The sample holds a few counts of this clonotype. The chain joins TRBV9 to TRBJ2-1; TRBD2 aligns across 13 bases. Unmatched junction bases numbered 5, after V lost 6 bases and J lost 8 bases. Per germline, CDR1 SGDLS and CDR2 YYNGEE. CDR3 length: 14 amino acids. CDR3 amino acids: CASNLGTSGDEQFF. In DNA, the CDR3 is TGTGCCAGCAACCTCGGGACTAGCGGGGATGAGCAGTTCTTC.

This clonotype turned up a few times. The rearrangement links TRBV4-3 to TRBJ1-2; tentative D call: TRBD1 (5 bases). Germline CDR1 reads LGHNA; CDR2 reads YSLEER. The CDR3 totals 15 residues. Trimming stripped 0 bases from V and 3 bases from J, with 11 bases between. This CDR3 reads CASSQDGGSYYGYTF. In DNA form, the CDR3 reads TGCGCCAGCAGCCAAGATGGGGGGTCCTACTATGGCTACACCTTC.

In its sample, this clonotype was seen a few times. This chain joins TRBV27 and TRBJ2-5, with a possible D match to TRBD2 (6 bases). The CDR3 length is 14 residues. The V end lost 4 bases, the J end lost 3 bases, and 12 bases lay between the germline ends. In germline, CDR1 is MNHEY, CDR2 SMNVEV (reference sequence). In DNA form, the CDR3 reads TGTGCCAGCAGTTGGGGGGACGCTAAAGAGACCCAGTACTTC. It is translated as CASSWGDAKETQYF.

The chain employs TRBV11-3 and TRBJ2-2; the D is unclear. The V end lost 5 bases, the J end lost 4 bases, and 14 bases lay between the germline ends. This CDR3 region has 15 residues. Germline CDR1 SGHNT, CDR2 YENEEA. Written as DNA, the CDR3 is TGTGCCAGCAGCCGCGGTATTTTTCGCACCGGGGAGCTGTTTTTT. It encodes CASSRGIFRTGELFF.

The rearrangement links TRBV2 to TRBJ2-5; no reliable D call. Trimming pared 8 bases from V and 5 bases from J, leaving 12 bases between. The CDR3 totals 12 residues. The germline gives CDR1 SNHLY, CDR2 FYNNEI. CDR3 nucleotide sequence: TGTGCCAGCGAACTAAACGCGGAGACCCAGTACTTC. This codes for CASELNAETQYF.

In DNA form, the CDR3 reads TGCAGTGCTAGCCCAGTCCCAAACCAGCCCCAGCATTTT. It encodes CSASPVPNQPQHF. The J gene is TRBJ1-5, the V gene TRBV20-1; D gene unclear. CDR1 DFQATT and CDR2 SNEGSKA come from the germline V gene (reference sequence). With 3 bases removed from V and 7 bases from J, the gap between germline ends came to 13 bases. This CDR3 spans 13 amino acids.

The sample holds a few counts of this clonotype. The V gene is TRBV14, the J gene TRBJ2-7; a possible D gene is TRBD1 (5 bases). The V end was cut by 0 bases, the J end by 3 bases, with 6 bases between. Germline CDR1 reads SGHDN; CDR2 reads FVKESK. There are 13 residues in the CDR3. The DNA of the CDR3 is TGTGCCAGCAGCCAAGAAGACAGCTACGAGCAGTACTTC. Translation: CASSQEDSYEQYF.

In this sample, this clonotype turned up a few times. The chain recombines TRBV5-1 with TRBJ2-3; D might be TRBD1 (5 bases). Germline CDR1 and CDR2: SGHRS and YFSETQ. V lost 4 bases, J lost 6 bases, and 12 bases lay in between. CDR3 length: 13 amino acids. The CDR3 loop reads CASSVRPGDTQYF. The CDR3 DNA sequence: TGCGCCAGCAGCGTACGACCAGGGGATACGCAGTATTTT.

V gene TRBV5-1 combines with J gene TRBJ2-1; D possibly uses TRBD1 or TRBD2 (5 bases each). Germline V gene data show CDR1 as SGHRS and CDR2 as YFSETQ. The CDR3 runs 14 residues. Trimming left V 6 bases short and J 4 bases short, with 14 bases between. The CDR3 protein is CASMGDGGYNEQFF. CDR3 nucleotides: TGCGCCAGCATGGGGGATGGAGGATACAATGAGCAGTTCTTC.

A few counts support this clonotype. The V gene is TRBV5-1, the J gene TRBJ1-2, with 7 bases matching TRBD1. This CDR3 is 15 amino acids long. Germline CDR1 SGHRS, CDR2 YFSETQ. Trimming cost V 5 bases and J 4 bases; bases outside gene matches: 11. The CDR3 here is CASRGEDRRSYGYTF. CDR3 nucleotides: TGCGCCAGCAGGGGCGAGGACAGGCGAAGCTATGGCTACACCTTC.

The chain couples TRBV3-1 to TRBJ2-2, with D possibly matching TRBD2 (5 bases). Germline V CDR1 and CDR2: LGHDT, YNNKEL (reference sequence). This CDR3 spans 18 amino acids. Trimming took 1 base from V and 8 from J, leaving 23 bases between them. The CDR3 is CASSQVSVRSFGIGELFF. CDR3 DNA sequence: TGTGCCAGCAGCCAAGTATCCGTACGCTCATTCGGGATTGGGGAGCTGTTTTTT. The whole variable domain, filled in from reference TRBV3-1 and TRBJ2-2, reads DTAVSQTPKYLVTQMGNDKSIKCEQNLGHDTMYWYKQDSKKFLKIMFSYNNKELIINETVPNRFSPKSPDKAHLNLHINSLELGDSAVYFCASSQVSVRSFGIGELFFGEGSRLTVL.

This clonotype is a singleton in its sample. The rearrangement uses TRBV29-1 and TRBJ2-1; D is uncertain. Trimming pared 6 bases from V and 2 bases from J, leaving 17 bases between. The length of the CDR3 is 15 residues. The germline gives CDR1 SQVTM, CDR2 ANQGSEA. DNA of the CDR3: TGCAGCGTCCTCTCGCCTGAGACAACCTACAATGAGCAGTTCTTC. As protein: CSVLSPETTYNEQFF.

The J gene is TRBJ2-3, the V gene TRBV4-1; D remains ambiguous. CDR1 MGHRA and CDR2 YSYEKL come from the germline V gene. The CDR3 contains 15 residues. V dropped 1 base and J dropped 4 bases, with 12 bases sitting between them. CDR3 amino acids: CASSQVWTRPDTQYF. In DNA form, the CDR3 reads TGCGCCAGCAGCCAAGTTTGGACCCGCCCAGATACGCAGTATTTT.

The V call is TRBV3-1, the J call TRBJ2-7; 9 bases agree with TRBD2. The CDR3 covers 13 residues. Germline assignment: CDR1 LGHDT and CDR2 YNNKEL (reference sequence). J was trimmed by 5 bases and V by 6 bases; bases with no gene match: 5. CDR3 amino acids: CASRKREVDEQYF. In DNA, the CDR3 is TGTGCCAGCAGGAAGCGGGAGGTTGACGAGCAGTACTTC.

The V and J genes are TRBV7-2 and TRBJ1-5, with D possibly TRBD1 on 5 matching bases. CDR3 size: 15 residues. V lost 0 bases and J 3 bases, leaving 9 bases between the germline ends. Per the germline V gene, CDR1 is SGHTA and CDR2 is FQGNSA. This CDR3 is CASSLAGHINQPQHF. The CDR3 region has the DNA TGTGCCAGCAGCTTAGCTGGACACATCAATCAGCCCCAGCATTTT.

This clonotype turned up a few times. The chain has TRBV6-1 and TRBJ1-4; D is undetermined. The length of the CDR3 is 14 residues. CDR1 MNHNS and CDR2 SASEGT come from the germline V gene. V was cut by 2 bases and J by 5 bases, with 9 bases left in between. The chain's CDR3 is CASSEFWRNEKLFF. The CDR3 nucleotides read TGTGCCAGCAGTGAATTTTGGCGGAATGAAAAACTGTTTTTT.

This clonotype has a handful of counts. This CDR3 reads CSAAPRAASTGELFF. The CDR3 DNA reads as TGCAGTGCTGCGCCCCGAGCAGCCAGCACCGGGGAGCTGTTTTTT. The chain joins TRBV20-1 to TRBJ2-2; D is unclear. Trimming left V 5 bases short and J 4 bases short, with 17 bases between. Germline V gives CDR1 DFQATT, CDR2 SNEGSKA (reference sequence). CDR3 length: 15 amino acids.

This clonotype has only a few counts. The V and J genes are TRBV27 and TRBJ2-6, with D tentatively TRBD1 (5 bases). The CDR3 has 17 residues. Germline V gives CDR1 MNHEY, CDR2 SMNVEV (reference sequence). V lost 0 bases, J lost 0 bases, and 9 bases lay in between. The DNA of the CDR3 is TGTGCCAGCAGTTTATCCAGGGTTAGCTCTGGGGCCAACGTCCTGACTTTC. It translates to CASSLSRVSSGANVLTF. Together with reference TRBV27 and TRBJ2-6, the CDR3 gives the full variable domain: EAQVTQNPRYLITVTGKKLTVTCSQNMNHEYMSWYRQDPGLGLRQIYYSMNVEVTDKGDVPEGYKVSRKEKRNFPLILESPSPNQTSLYFCASSLSRVSSGANVLTFGAGSRLTVL.

V is TRBV7-4 and J is TRBJ1-2; 7 bases map to TRBD1. Germline V gene sequence: CDR1 SGHVT, CDR2 SQSDAQ. Trimming cost V 5 bases and J 3 bases; bases outside gene matches: 6. The CDR3 runs 14 residues. In DNA form, the CDR3 reads TGTGCCAGCAGCCTAGACAGGGAACACTATGGCTACACCTTC. It translates to CASSLDREHYGYTF.

Only a few counts were recorded for this clonotype. J is TRBJ2-3 and V is TRBV29-1, with unresolved D. There are 10 residues in the CDR3. V lost 8 bases, J lost 0 bases, and 3 bases lay in between. Germline-derived CDR1 and CDR2 are SQVTM and ANQGSEA. The CDR3 loop is CSTSTDTQYF. The CDR3, as DNA: TGCAGCACTAGCACAGATACGCAGTATTTT.

This clonotype showed up just a few times. V usage is TRBV7-9 and J usage is TRBJ2-1; 8 bases line up with TRBD2. This CDR3 contains 16 residues. Germline CDR1 SEHNR, CDR2 FQNEAQ (reference sequence). V lost 1 base, J lost 6 bases, and 8 bases stayed unmatched. This CDR3 is CASSLVSGGPVNEQFF. In DNA, the CDR3 is TGTGCCAGCAGCTTAGTGTCGGGAGGGCCCGTCAATGAGCAGTTCTTC.

This clonotype turned up a few times. The genes are TRBV5-5 and TRBJ1-3, with TRBD1 as a possible D gene (6 bases). Germline CDR1 and CDR2: SGHKS and YYEKEE (reference sequence). Trimming removed 4 bases from V and 2 bases from J, with 10 bases in between. This CDR3 spans 14 amino acids. The CDR3 region has the DNA TGTGCCAGCAGCGGACAGCGTCCTGGAAACACCATATATTTT. Encoded protein: CASSGQRPGNTIYF.

J is TRBJ1-2 and V is TRBV12-3 or TRBV12-4; D gene unclear. The germline V and J ends were trimmed by 4 bases and 4 bases, with 10 bases remaining between them. The length of the CDR3 is 13 residues. The DNA for the CDR3 is TGTGCCAGCAGTTCCTTGACAACCTATGGCTACACCTTC. Translated: CASSSLTTYGYTF.

The J gene is TRBJ1-2, the V gene TRBV15, with D possibly matching TRBD1 (5 bases). Germline CDR1 and CDR2: LNHNV and YYDKDF (reference sequence). The CDR3 covers 13 residues. Trimming left V 5 bases short and J 5 bases short, with 12 bases between. The CDR3 DNA follows: TGTGCCACCAGCCTCTCGGGGGGTTATGGCTACACCTTC. Its translation: CATSLSGGYGYTF.

This clonotype was counted between two and nine times. The chain has TRBV20-1 and TRBJ1-2; perhaps TRBD1 as D (6 bases). CDR3 length: 11 residues. The germline V gene encodes CDR1 DFQATT and CDR2 SNEGSKA (reference sequence). Trimming stripped 7 bases from V and 4 bases from J, with 10 bases between. The CDR3 region has the DNA TGCAGTGTGGGGGCTCTCTATGGCTACACCTTC. This gives the protein CSVGALYGYTF.